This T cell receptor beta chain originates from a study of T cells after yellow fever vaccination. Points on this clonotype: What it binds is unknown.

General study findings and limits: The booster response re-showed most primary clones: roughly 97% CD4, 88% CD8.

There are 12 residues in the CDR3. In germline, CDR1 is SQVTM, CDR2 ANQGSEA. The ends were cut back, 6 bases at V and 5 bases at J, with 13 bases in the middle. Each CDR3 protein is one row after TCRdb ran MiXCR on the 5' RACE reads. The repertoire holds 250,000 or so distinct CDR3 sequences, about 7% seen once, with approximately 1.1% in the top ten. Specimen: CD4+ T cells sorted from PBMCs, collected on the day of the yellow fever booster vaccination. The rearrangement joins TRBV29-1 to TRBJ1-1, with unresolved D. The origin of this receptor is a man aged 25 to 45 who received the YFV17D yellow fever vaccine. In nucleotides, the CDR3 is TGCAGCGTGGGAGCGGGAGGGACTGAAGCTTTCTTT. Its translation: CSVGAGGTEAFF.